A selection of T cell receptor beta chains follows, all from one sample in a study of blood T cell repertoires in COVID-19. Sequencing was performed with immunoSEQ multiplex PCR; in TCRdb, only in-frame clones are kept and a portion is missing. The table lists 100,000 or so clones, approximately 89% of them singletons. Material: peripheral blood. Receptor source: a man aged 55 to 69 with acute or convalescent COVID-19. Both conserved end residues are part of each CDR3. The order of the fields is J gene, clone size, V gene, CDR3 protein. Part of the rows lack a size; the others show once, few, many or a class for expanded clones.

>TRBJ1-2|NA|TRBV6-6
CASSYGQGETYYGYTF
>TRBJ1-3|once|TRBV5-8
CASSGRGLGNTIYF
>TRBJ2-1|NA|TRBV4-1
CASSLRLAESSYNEQFF
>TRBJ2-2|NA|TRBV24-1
CATSPRTNTGELFF
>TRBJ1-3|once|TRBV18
CASSPIGRNGNTIYF
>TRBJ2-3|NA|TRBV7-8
CASSLESGGDTQYF
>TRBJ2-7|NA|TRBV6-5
CASSYAAGTYEQYF
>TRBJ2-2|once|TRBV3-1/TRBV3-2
CASSQFGGRADTGELFF
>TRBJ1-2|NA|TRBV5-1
CASSDGRRGPTGGYTF
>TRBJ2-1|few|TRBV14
CASSQDPNFGQFF
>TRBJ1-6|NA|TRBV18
CASSGGGNSPLHF
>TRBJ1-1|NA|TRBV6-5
CASSYSTALEAFF
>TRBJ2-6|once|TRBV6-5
CASSRLAGANVLTF
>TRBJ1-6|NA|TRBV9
CASSPDRGGAPLHF
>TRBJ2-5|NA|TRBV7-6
CASSQGLAGGPQETQYF
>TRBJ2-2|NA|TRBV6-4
CASSEGTTTGELFF
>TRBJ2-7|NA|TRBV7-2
CASSPGTSATYEQYF
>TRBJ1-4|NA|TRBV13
CASSFSNEKLFF
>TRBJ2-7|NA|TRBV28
CASSPGGTSGAYEQYF
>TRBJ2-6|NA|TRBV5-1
CASSYTGSGANVLTF
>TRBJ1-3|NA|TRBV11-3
CASSPAGTGNAGNTIYF
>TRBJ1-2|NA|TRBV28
CASSLTTSNYGYTF
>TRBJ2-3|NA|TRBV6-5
CASTRTGGRTDTQYF
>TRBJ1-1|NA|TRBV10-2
CASSESTGTEAFF
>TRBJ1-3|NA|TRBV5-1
CASSSGRRGEGEDTIYF
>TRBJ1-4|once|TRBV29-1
CSARPTGTLNEKLFF
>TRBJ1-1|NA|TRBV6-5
CASSPGQSNTEAFF
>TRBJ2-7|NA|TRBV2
CASTGQGPDEQYF
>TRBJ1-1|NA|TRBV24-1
CATSSTGGTEAFF
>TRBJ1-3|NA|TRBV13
CASSSNRGLSGNTIYF
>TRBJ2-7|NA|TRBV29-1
CSVRIDWRNEQYF
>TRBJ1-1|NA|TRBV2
CASSVRDRNTEAFF
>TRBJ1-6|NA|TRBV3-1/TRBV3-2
CASSQASWGQGNSPLHF